These T cell receptor beta chains were read from a single sample in a study of tumor and adjacent non-tumor tissue in lung cancer. TCRdb processed the multiplex PCR reads anew with MiXCR; each CDR3 protein has one entry. The table includes about 140,000 distinct CDR3 sequences, around 65% detected once. What was sequenced was lung tumor tissue. The receptors shown here come from a man in his sixties with small cell lung cancer. The CDR3 runs from the conserved cysteine through the conserved F or W. Fields, in order: V gene, CDR3 length, J gene, CDR3 protein.

V: TRBV6-6
length: 17
J: TRBJ2-3
CDR3: CASSYSVGGPGSDTQYF

V: TRBV20-1
length: 15
J: TRBJ1-5
CDR3: CSARRTGFSNQPQHF

V: TRBV11-2
length: 16
J: TRBJ2-1
CDR3: CASSREGGTTLHEQFF

V: TRBV11-2
length: 16
J: TRBJ1-3
CDR3: CASSSPGQVRGNTIYF

V: TRBV28
length: 17
J: TRBJ2-1
CDR3: CASSSLAGGASYNEQFF

V: TRBV11-2
length: 16
J: TRBJ1-3
CDR3: CASSSAGQGRGNTIYF

V: TRBV12-3/TRBV12-4
length: 14
J: TRBJ2-1
CDR3: CASSPIPLGSEQFF

V: TRBV6-2/TRBV6-3
length: 13
J: TRBJ1-1
CDR3: CASTAQTTTEAFF

V: TRBV24-1
length: 16
J: TRBJ2-1
CDR3: CATNDPSRTSYSEQFF

V: TRBV6-1
length: 16
J: TRBJ1-6
CDR3: CASTEAPGTVNSPLHF

V: TRBV6-1
length: 13
J: TRBJ1-2
CDR3: CASSEGASYGYTF

V: TRBV12-3/TRBV12-4
length: 12
J: TRBJ2-2
CDR3: CASESGTGELFF

V: TRBV29-1
length: 14
J: TRBJ1-2
CDR3: CSVSATSRNYGYTF

V: TRBV6-1
length: 15
J: TRBJ1-1
CDR3: CASTHRGVWSTEPFF

V: TRBV1
length: 16
J: TRBJ2-3
CDR3: CTSSQVTSGRVDTQYF

V: TRBV20-1
length: 11
J: TRBJ2-7
CDR3: CSSRTSHEQYF

V: TRBV6-1
length: 15
J: TRBJ1-5
CDR3: CASSVSGTGSQPQHF

V: TRBV20-1
length: 15
J: TRBJ1-2
CDR3: CSARVREPVVFGYTF

V: TRBV20-1
length: 14
J: TRBJ2-5
CDR3: CSARGRLVGETQYF

V: TRBV11-2
length: 15
J: TRBJ1-4
CDR3: CPNSLQGGTNEKLFF

V: TRBV4-2
length: 15
J: TRBJ2-2
CDR3: CASSEVSSNSGELFF

V: TRBV4-1
length: 15
J: TRBJ1-2
CDR3: CASSQDITGMHGYTF

V: TRBV28
length: 16
J: TRBJ2-3
CDR3: CASSLIGSGSTDTQYF

V: TRBV12-3/TRBV12-4
length: 18
J: TRBJ2-1
CDR3: CASSSPGLAGRAYNEQFF

V: TRBV5-1
length: 19
J: TRBJ2-1
CDR3: CASRIITGSFEGNNNEQFF

V: TRBV5-1
length: 13
J: TRBJ2-1
CDR3: CASSFGNLNERFF

V: TRBV12-3/TRBV12-4
length: 14
J: TRBJ2-2
CDR3: CASRPSGDTGELFF

V: TRBV28
length: 13
J: TRBJ1-1
CDR3: CASSLVQGTEAFF

V: TRBV11-2
length: 16
J: TRBJ1-5
CDR3: CANSPLDGLGNQPQHF

V: TRBV6-1
length: 15
J: TRBJ2-3
CDR3: CASSEGGYSTDTRFF

V: TRBV6-2/TRBV6-3
length: 13
J: TRBJ1-5
CDR3: CASSYAVAEPQHF

V: TRBV24-1
length: 15
J: TRBJ1-5
CDR3: CATSDGTGEDLPQHF

V: TRBV20-1
length: 15
J: TRBJ2-1
CDR3: CSARAGGAKGGEQFF

V: TRBV11-2
length: 13
J: TRBJ2-1
CDR3: CTSSFGLGNERFF